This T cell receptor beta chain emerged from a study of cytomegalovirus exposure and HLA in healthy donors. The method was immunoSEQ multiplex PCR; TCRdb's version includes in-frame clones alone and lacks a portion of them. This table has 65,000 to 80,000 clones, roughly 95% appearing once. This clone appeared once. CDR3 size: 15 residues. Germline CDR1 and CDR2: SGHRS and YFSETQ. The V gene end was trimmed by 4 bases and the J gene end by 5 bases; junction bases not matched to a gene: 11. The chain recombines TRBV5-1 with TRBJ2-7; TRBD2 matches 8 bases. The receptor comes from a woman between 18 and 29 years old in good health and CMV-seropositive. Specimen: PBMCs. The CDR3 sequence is CASSANPAGADEQYF. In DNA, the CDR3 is TGCGCCAGCAGCGCCAACCCAGCGGGGGCAGACGAGCAGTACTTC. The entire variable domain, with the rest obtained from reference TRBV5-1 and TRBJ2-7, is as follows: KAGVTQTPRYLIKTRGQQVTLSCSPISGHRSVSWYQQTPGQGLQFLFEYFSETQRNKGNFPGRFSGRQFSNSRSEMNVSTLELGDSALYLCASSANPAGADEQYFGPGTRLTVT.